This T cell receptor (beta chain) was recorded in a study of response to subunit inactivated influenza vaccine. Turning to this clonotype: Its antigen is not identified.

The study's findings and limits: The study's authors posited that every seasonal influenza vaccination enlists few new T cells.

TCRdb re-called the RT-PCR reads with MiXCR, one entry per CDR3 protein. Among 450,000 to 600,000 distinct CDR3 sequences, 6.5% to 8% were seen once, and the ten largest hold 10% to 15%. The ends were cut back, 1 base at V and 4 bases at J, with 15 bases in the middle. Germline V CDR1 and CDR2: LGHNA, YSLEER. This CDR3 is 16 amino acids long. The clonotype comes from a man aged 45 to 75 who received an inactivated influenza vaccine. The V call is TRBV4-3, the J call TRBJ2-3; the D gene is possibly TRBD1 (6 bases). Specimen: PBMCs from blood, collected around 2 years after vaccination. CDR3: CASSQGRGAGADTQYF. The CDR3 nucleotides read TGCGCCAGCAGCCAAGGCAGAGGGGCAGGGGCAGATACGCAGTATTTT.